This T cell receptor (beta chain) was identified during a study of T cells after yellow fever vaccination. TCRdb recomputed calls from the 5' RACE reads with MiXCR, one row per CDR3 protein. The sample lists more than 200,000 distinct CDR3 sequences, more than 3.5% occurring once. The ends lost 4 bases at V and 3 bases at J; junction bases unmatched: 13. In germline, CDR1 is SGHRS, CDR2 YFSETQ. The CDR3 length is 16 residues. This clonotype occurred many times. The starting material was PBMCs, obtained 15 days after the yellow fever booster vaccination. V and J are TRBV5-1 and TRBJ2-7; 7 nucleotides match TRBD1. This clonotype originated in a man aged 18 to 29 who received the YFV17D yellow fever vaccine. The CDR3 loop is CASSTTRDRSFYEQYF. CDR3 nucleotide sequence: TGCGCCAGCAGCACCACTAGGGACAGATCATTCTACGAGCAGTACTTC. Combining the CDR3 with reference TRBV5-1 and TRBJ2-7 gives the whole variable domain KAGVTQTPRYLIKTRGQQVTLSCSPISGHRSVSWYQQTPGQGLQFLFEYFSETQRNKGNFPGRFSGRQFSNSRSEMNVSTLELGDSALYLCASSTTRDRSFYEQYFGPGTRLTVT.